This T cell receptor beta chain was sequenced in a study of blood T cell repertoires in COVID-19 (dated by TCRdb to the early 2020s). Study-wide context: Collaborator samples came from the United States, Italy and Spain and covered acute and convalescent phases of COVID-19. The samples were drawn from the first 160 participants of the ongoing ImmuneRACE study and from more than 1,000 subjects provided by 6 global collaborators. The material from the prospective study consisted of cDNA or gDNA derived from T cells, B-cell-depleted T cells, or PBMCs. Subjects who had been exposed to COVID-19, were actively infected with it, or had recovered from it provided the deeply sampled blood TCRbeta repertoires that made up the dataset. The sample metadata nearly always contained a de-identified subject ID, COVID-19 status, age in years and sex. Where available, HLA class I and class II types were obtained from metadata supplied by the sample provider rather than from assay-based typing. The repertoires were made available in a free public database intended to serve as a resource for research on the immune response to SARS-CoV-2.

TCRbeta CDR3 regions were amplified from genomic DNA by means of the immunoSEQ Assay, a bias-controlled multiplex PCR. The authors' analysis ran thus. The number of nucleated cells in each sample was estimated from the amplification of reference gene primers within the assay. Sequence reads were collapsed and filtered to measure the absolute abundance of every unique TCRbeta CDR3 rearrangement. For each sample, productive Simpson clonality was calculated as the square root of Simpson's diversity index over productive rearrangements. TCRdb took this table from immuneACCESS and kept in-frame rearrangements with V and J called. Such tables lack part of the clones; where checked against another copy, unresolved V genes explain under half of the gap, and the rest is unexplained. V, J and clone size are taken as reported in that table, and D and trimming were inferred from the DNA itself. This sample has about 59,000 clones in its table, and roughly 80% of those were observed once. Jointly, the top ten make up approximately 15% of the sample.

V trim: 5 bases; J trim: 7 bases; unmatched bases: 6. Including the terminal cysteine and phenylalanine, the CDR3 comprises 14 residues. Left in the record is the CDR3 DNA by itself, 42 bases read in frame from the first base. The germline V gene provides CDR1 SGHAT and CDR2 FQNNGV. Broad study findings and their caveats: The amount of clinical and demographic metadata varied by source and participant and was provided uncurated.

The collaborating institutions used their own protocols to collect whole blood in K2EDTA tubes. For TCRbeta analysis, collaborator samples were shipped as frozen whole blood, as isolated PBMCs, or as DNA extracted from either sample type. Turning to this clone: Its antigen target is currently unknown. Per-nucleotide qualities are absent, and no much larger clonotype sits a single base away.

The V and J genes are TRBV11-2 and TRBJ1-3, with 9 bases aligning to TRBD1. This receptor was taken from a woman in her seventies with acute or convalescent COVID-19. The specimen sequenced was peripheral blood. CDR3 sequence: CASSLDRGVNTIYF. The sequence in DNA is TGTGCCAGCAGCCTTGACAGGGGGGTGAACACCATATATTTT.